The text below deals with one TCR beta chain. Its antigen is still unknown. TCRdb re-derived calls from the 5' RACE reads in MiXCR, one entry per CDR3 protein. Among fewer than 400,000 distinct CDR3 sequences listed, roughly 15% were seen once. The data derive from a study of T-cell memory formation after mild COVID-19. Study conclusions and caveats: Clones which contracted sat mainly in CM and EM if CD4+, and in EMRA if CD8+. Clones that contracted from day 15 to 85 had balanced CD4/CD8; later expanders were CD4+ biased.

Sequenced sample: PBMCs or a T cell subset sorted from them (not recorded which). The receptor was derived from a young man who had mild COVID-19 (a few samples of this study predate the infection). Cell type and time point are not known.

The DNA of the CDR3 is TGTGCCAGCTCACCCAGTTTTGTACAGCAAGAGACCCAGTACTTC. It yields the protein CASSPSFVQQETQYF. The V and J genes are TRBV18 and TRBJ2-5; the D is unclear. The CDR3 length is 15 residues. Germline V lookup: CDR1 KGHSH, CDR2 LQKENI. The V gene lost 3 bases and the J gene lost 2 bases, with 13 bases spanning the gap.